Listed here is a single T cell receptor beta chain. Its specific antigen is unknown. No qualities accompany the bases; no much larger clone lies one base away. CDR1 and CDR2 (MGHRA, YSYEKL) derive from the germline V gene. A distance of 11 bases separates the germline ends of V and J, which lose 0 bases and 2 bases respectively. The CDR3, from cysteine to phenylalanine, totals 16 residues. The sequence is cut down to CDR3 DNA, 48 bases in frame from base 1. TRB sequencing was run on genomic DNA with either the immunoSEQ assay at survey resolution or the hsTCRB kit. On the study's bioinformatics: Initial read processing used immunoSEQ software, and repertoire analyses used the LymphoSeq R package. Clonality was computed as 1 minus normalized Shannon entropy, and a Gini coefficient was also calculated for each TRB dataset. Phenotypes of unsorted samples were inferred by mapping TRB sequences from sorted subsets of the recipient or donor onto unsorted samples of the same recipient. TCRdb retrieved this table from immuneACCESS and kept in-frame rearrangements only. Not all clones are present; in checked studies, unresolved V genes account for under half, and no reason is known for the remainder. The V and J calls and clone size are taken from that table; D and trimming were inferred from the DNA. The sample table records approximately 16,000 clones; around 90% of these occur just once. Approximately 3.4% of the sample lies in the top ten.

The control cohort was some 10 patients given myeloablative marrow transplants with methotrexate plus a calcineurin inhibitor, sampled 1 year after transplant. Peripheral blood and bone marrow mononuclear cells were isolated by Ficoll-Hypaque density centrifugation and cryopreserved. The sample belongs to a study of T cells after posttransplantation cyclophosphamide (dated by TCRdb to about 2016). Describing the broader study: T cell repertoire reconstitution was tracked by TRB sequencing after myeloablative bone marrow transplantation in which posttransplantation cyclophosphamide was used as GVHD prophylaxis. Samples from 35 PTCy-treated patients and 16 related bone marrow donors of those patients were subjected to antigen receptor sequencing. Blood from all 35 or so PTCy patients with 1-year posttransplant specimens was subjected to TRB sequencing. In 3 patients, up to about 3 additional blood samples taken between 2 and 5.2 years after transplant also underwent TRB sequencing, as did pretransplant blood from 4 patients. TRA and TRB clonality were tightly correlated in about ten samples, so subsequent TCR analyses focused on TRB only. Public TRB sequences were queried against a database of over 3,000 sequences associated with responses to pathogens, tumor antigens, self-antigens and alloantigens.

Paper-wide results and their limitations: At 1-2 months, donor-recipient similarity was low but rose over the first year, and the later blood repertoires were often dominated by donor CD8+ memory clones. Across roughly 40 patients, recipient CMV seropositivity and CMV reactivation were highly associated with TRB clonality; PTCy diversity was similar to CNI/methotrexate controls. The TRB repertoires of T cells infiltrating skin or GI tract showed only limited overlap with the TRB repertoires of T cells in blood.

The receptor's source is a male patient aged 50 to 59 who received an allogeneic stem cell transplant from an unrelated donor, was CMV-positive, and had chronic GVHD only. Donor T cells from the graft may be present among the T cells after a transplant. This chain is built from TRBV4-1 and TRBJ1-5; the D gene is perhaps TRBD1, from 5 matching bases. The material was PBMCs, obtained after an allogeneic stem cell transplant with a calcineurin inhibitor and methotrexate. In nucleotide form, the sequence is TGCGCCAGCAGCCAAGATGGGGGGATCGGCAATCAGCCCCAGCATTTT. This is translated as CASSQDGGIGNQPQHF.